The clone carrying this T cell receptor beta chain showed up many times. Its target is not known. The sample comes from a study of early T cells in non-severe SARS-CoV-2 infection. About the research overall: From unsorted whole blood, bulk RNA was sequenced, and the chains remained unpaired. Study-level results: Sequences matched to VDJdb favored anti-spike CD8 responses, while private and CD4 specificities were missed.

The protocol attached unique molecular identifiers to individual cDNA molecules. One entry per CDR3 protein results from TCRdb running MiXCR on the 5' RACE reads. The profile covers under 60,000 distinct CDR3 sequences, with around 10% appearing a single time and approximately 4.9% taken by the ten largest. The germline V gene has CDR1 DFQATT and CDR2 SNEGSKA (reference sequence). V lost 4 bases, J lost 4 bases, and 11 bases lay in between. This CDR3 has 13 amino acids. This sequence originates from an adult who was a healthcare worker with PCR-confirmed SARS-CoV-2 infection or an uninfected control (not recorded which). The chain joins TRBV20-1 to TRBJ1-5; D is unclear. Specimen: whole blood, collected at baseline. The CDR3 protein is CSAKETLNQPQHF. The CDR3 region has the DNA TGCAGTGCTAAAGAGACCTTAAATCAGCCCCAGCATTTT.